What follows are 22 T cell receptor beta chains derived from one specimen sequenced in a study of cytomegalovirus exposure and HLA in healthy donors. The PCR employed 60 Vbeta primers together with 13 Jbeta primers. Produced via immunoSEQ multiplex PCR; TCRdb's table is partial and in-frame only. The profile covers roughly 98,000 clones, with approximately 72% appearing a single time and 9.5% to 12% taken by the ten largest. The source material was PBMCs. These receptors originate from a man between 18 and 29 years old in good health and CMV-seropositive.

The rearrangement uses TRBV5-5 and TRBJ1-2, with 7 bases that match TRBD1. J gave up 6 bases and V 0 bases, and 8 bases lay outside the gene matches. CDR3 length: 15 amino acids. Germline V gene lookup returns CDR1 SGHKS and CDR2 YYEKEE (reference sequence). The CDR3 protein is CASSLVRQGEDGYTF. DNA for the CDR3: TGTGCCAGCAGCTTGGTTCGCCAGGGGGAAGATGGCTACACCTTC.

The V gene is TRBV30, the J gene TRBJ2-7, with 12 bases that match TRBD1. J lost 6 bases, V lost 1 base, and 10 bases had no gene match. The CDR3 consists of 16 residues. Germline V CDR1 and CDR2: GTSNPN, SVGIG (reference sequence). CDR3 nucleotide sequence: TGTGCCTGGAGTGCAGGGACAGGGGGCACGAAGCTCGAGCAGTACTTC. Protein product: CAWSAGTGGTKLEQYF.

The chain recombines TRBV11-2 with TRBJ2-1; 8 bases map to TRBD2. This CDR3 contains 16 residues. The V and J ends lost 2 bases and 4 bases, in that order; junction bases with no gene match: 7. The germline V gene encodes CDR1 SGHAT and CDR2 FQNNGV. The CDR3 is CASSLLGRALYNEQFF. DNA of the CDR3: TGTGCCAGCAGCTTACTCGGGAGGGCCCTGTACAATGAGCAGTTCTTC.

To note about this clone: Its ends do not fully match the called genes, so a read error is possible. This chain links TRBV2 with TRBJ1-2, with D perhaps TRBD1 (6 bases). CDR3 length: 14 residues. CDR1 and CDR2 (germline): SNHLY, FYNNEI. CDR3 loop: CASRGLGAGYGHTF. In DNA, the CDR3 is TGTGCCAGCAGGGGGTTGGGGGCGGGCTATGGCCACACCTTC.

With respect to this clone: Other DNA sequences within the sample encode an identical CDR3. The chain is built from TRBV5-1 and TRBJ1-4; TRBD1 might be the D (5 bases). From germline, CDR1 is SGHRS and CDR2 YFSETQ. Between the trimmed V and J ends, which lost 5 bases and 0 bases, there was a span of 11 bases. The CDR3 totals 15 residues. The CDR3 loop reads CASRPTTATNEKLFF. In DNA form, the CDR3 reads TGCGCCAGCAGACCGACGACAGCAACTAATGAAAAACTGTTTTTT. The full variable domain, with the rest looked up from reference TRBV5-1 and TRBJ1-4, is KAGVTQTPRYLIKTRGQQVTLSCSPISGHRSVSWYQQTPGQGLQFLFEYFSETQRNKGNFPGRFSGRQFSNSRSEMNVSTLELGDSALYLCASRPTTATNEKLFFGSGTQLSVL.

V gene TRBV10-1 combines with J gene TRBJ2-7; 7 bases are a match to TRBD1. Germline assignment: CDR1 WNHNN and CDR2 SYGVQD (reference sequence). V shed 4 bases, J shed 3 bases, and the junction held 3 bases outside the gene matches. CDR3 size: 13 residues. This chain's CDR3 is CASSARTGYEQYF. CDR3 coding DNA: TGCGCCAGCAGTGCGAGGACAGGCTACGAGCAGTACTTC.

V gene TRBV4-2 combines with J gene TRBJ2-7; D uncertain. Germline CDR1 LGHNA, CDR2 YNFKEQ. The CDR3 loop spans 17 amino acids. V lost 4 bases to trimming and J lost 3 bases, with 22 bases between them. In nucleotides, the CDR3 is TGTGCCAGCAGCCCCGCCGCGAGCCCGGTGGGCCACTACGAGCAGTACTTC. It encodes CASSPAASPVGHYEQYF.

The chain carries TRBV10-1 and TRBJ2-1; D perhaps matches TRBD2 (6 bases). Germline CDR1 reads WNHNN; CDR2 reads SYGVQD (reference sequence). V lost 3 bases and J 7 bases, leaving 16 bases between the germline ends. CDR3 length: 15 amino acids. Written as DNA, the CDR3 is TGCGCCAGCAGTGACAAAGGACTACGGCTGAATGAGCAGTTCTTC. Translated, it gives CASSDKGLRLNEQFF.

This clone was recorded once. The chain joins TRBV2 to TRBJ1-2; D call uncertain. CDR3 size: 16 residues. Germline assignment: CDR1 SNHLY and CDR2 FYNNEI. Trimming pared 3 bases from V and 0 bases from J, leaving 14 bases between. The CDR3 loop reads CASSDPLMGANYGYTF. The CDR3 nucleotides read TGTGCCAGCAGTGACCCCCTTATGGGAGCTAACTATGGCTACACCTTC.

This clone has only a few counts. The chain combines TRBV7-9 with TRBJ2-5; 7 bases are a match to TRBD1. The CDR3 spans 15 residues. CDR1 and CDR2 (germline): SEHNR, FQNEAQ (reference sequence). J was trimmed by 1 base and V by 3 bases; bases with no gene match: 5. The CDR3 sequence is CASSFRTGSQETQYF. CDR3 coding DNA: TGTGCCAGCAGCTTCCGGACAGGAAGCCAAGAGACCCAGTACTTC.

This clone has just a few counts. The chain couples TRBV18 to TRBJ2-7; 7 bases are shared with TRBD2. Germline assignment: CDR1 KGHSH and CDR2 LQKENI. With V trimmed by 0 bases and J by 3 bases, 5 bases remained unmatched. The CDR3 extends over 15 amino acids. In DNA form, the CDR3 reads TGTGCCAGCTCACCACCGGGCGGGGGATTCTACGAGCAGTACTTC. Encoded protein: CASSPPGGGFYEQYF.

This sequence joins TRBV5-8 and TRBJ1-2, with D unclear. This CDR3 is 17 amino acids long. Germline V gene sequence: CDR1 SGHTS, CDR2 YDEGEE. Deletions cut 0 bases from V and 2 bases from J, with 17 bases between. In DNA, the CDR3 is TGTGCCAGCAGCTTGGCCTGGATCGGGGTTATGAACTATGGCTACACCTTC. This encodes CASSLAWIGVMNYGYTF.

V usage is TRBV4-2 and J usage is TRBJ2-5; D possibly corresponds to TRBD2 (5 bases). V dropped 1 base and J dropped 3 bases, with 9 bases sitting between them. The CDR3 length is 14 residues. Germline V gene data show CDR1 as LGHNA and CDR2 as YNFKEQ. The CDR3 DNA reads as TGTGCCAGCAGCCAAGTGGCGGGCGAAGAGACCCAGTACTTC. Its translation is CASSQVAGEETQYF.

The V and J genes are TRBV11-2 and TRBJ1-2; the D gene is possibly TRBD1 (6 bases). The V and J ends lost 4 bases and 2 bases respectively, with 23 bases between them. Germline values: CDR1 SGHAT, CDR2 FQNNGV. The CDR3 is 18 amino acids. The CDR3, as DNA: TGTGCCAGCAGCTCCTTACAAAAAACGACAGGAAACAACTATGGCTACACCTTC. Its translation: CASSSLQKTTGNNYGYTF.

The chain carries TRBV5-1 and TRBJ1-2; 8 nucleotides line up with TRBD1. The germline gives CDR1 SGHRS, CDR2 YFSETQ. The CDR3 covers 15 residues. Trimming removed 0 bases from V and 2 bases from J; junction bases left unmatched: 3. CDR3 nucleotide sequence: TGCGCCAGCAGCTTGGTGGCAGGGGGCAACTATGGCTACACCTTC. It encodes CASSLVAGGNYGYTF.

The genes are TRBV7-6 and TRBJ1-1; a weak D match, TRBD1 (5 bases). The CDR3 is 14 amino acids. Trimming pared 3 bases from V and 3 bases from J, leaving 11 bases between. The germline CDR1 and CDR2 sequences are SGHVS and FNYEAQ. CDR3 DNA: TGTGCCAGCAGCTTTTCACAGGTCGACACTGAAGCTTTCTTT. It codes for CASSFSQVDTEAFF.

This clone was picked up one time. V is TRBV7-3 and J is TRBJ1-2; 8 nucleotides line up with TRBD1. CDR3 length equals 13 residues. Per the germline V gene, CDR1 is SGHTA and CDR2 is FQGTGA. Trimming cost V 3 bases and J 6 bases; bases outside gene matches: 3. The CDR3 nucleotides are TGTGCCAGCAGCTTGGGCAGGGGGCATGGCTACACCTTC. Translating it yields CASSLGRGHGYTF.

The gene calls are TRBV6-1 and TRBJ1-5, with 8 bases identical to TRBD1. Germline V CDR1 and CDR2: MNHNS, SASEGT. With 3 bases clipped from V and 2 bases from J, the junction kept 3 bases outside the gene matches. This CDR3 region has 15 residues. CDR3 bases: TGTGCCAGCAGTGAGAGGGGACAGGGCAATCAGCCCCAGCATTTT. Its protein product is CASSERGQGNQPQHF.

The rearrangement links TRBV4-1 to TRBJ2-5; D might be TRBD2 (6 bases). The CDR3 covers 16 residues. Trimming left V 2 bases short and J 9 bases short, with 22 bases between. Germline V gene sequence: CDR1 MGHRA, CDR2 YSYEKL. CDR3 DNA sequence: TGCGCCAGCAGCCAACAACGGGACTCCCCGCAAAGGGCCCAGTACTTC. Translating it yields CASSQQRDSPQRAQYF.

The J gene is TRBJ2-5, the V gene TRBV7-9, with D tentatively TRBD2 (5 bases). The CDR3 length is 16 residues. Germline V lookup: CDR1 SEHNR, CDR2 FQNEAQ (reference sequence). Trimming took off 2 bases at V and 1 base at J, with 14 bases between the two ends. The CDR3 protein is CASSLYGTSPQETQYF. In nucleotides, the CDR3 is TGTGCCAGCAGCTTATACGGTACTAGTCCCCAAGAGACCCAGTACTTC.

The rearrangement links TRBV10-1 to TRBJ1-3; maybe TRBD1 (5 bases). Germline V gene data show CDR1 as WNHNN and CDR2 as SYGVQD (reference sequence). The CDR3 runs 15 residues. Trimming removed 2 bases at V and 2 bases at J, with 10 bases between. CDR3 protein: CASSESWGAGNTIYF. The CDR3 DNA reads as TGCGCCAGCAGTGAGAGTTGGGGGGCTGGAAACACCATATATTTT.

The CDR3 sequence: CASSLPTGNYGYTF. The CDR3 DNA follows: TGTGCCAGCAGTTTACCCACAGGGAACTATGGCTACACCTTC. The chain links TRBV28 to TRBJ1-2, with D perhaps matching TRBD1 (6 bases). Trimming removed 2 bases from V and 2 bases from J, with 9 bases in between. Germline V gene sequence: CDR1 MDHEN, CDR2 SYDVKM. This CDR3 has 14 amino acids.